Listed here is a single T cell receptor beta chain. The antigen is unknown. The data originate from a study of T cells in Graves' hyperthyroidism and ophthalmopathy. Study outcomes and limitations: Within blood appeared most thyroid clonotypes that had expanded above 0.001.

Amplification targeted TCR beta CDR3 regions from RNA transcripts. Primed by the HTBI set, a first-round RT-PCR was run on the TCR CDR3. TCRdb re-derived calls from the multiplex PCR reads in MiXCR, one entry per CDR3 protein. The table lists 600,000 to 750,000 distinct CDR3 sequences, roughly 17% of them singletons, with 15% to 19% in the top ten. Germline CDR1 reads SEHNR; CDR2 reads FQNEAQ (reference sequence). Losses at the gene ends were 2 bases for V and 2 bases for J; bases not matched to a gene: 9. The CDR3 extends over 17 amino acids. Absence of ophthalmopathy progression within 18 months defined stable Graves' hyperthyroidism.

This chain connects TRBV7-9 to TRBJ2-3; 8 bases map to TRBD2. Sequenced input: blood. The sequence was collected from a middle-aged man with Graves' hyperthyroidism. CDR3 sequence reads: CASSLIGLAAITDTQYF. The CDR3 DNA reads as TGTGCCAGCAGCTTAATAGGACTAGCTGCTATCACAGATACGCAGTATTTT.